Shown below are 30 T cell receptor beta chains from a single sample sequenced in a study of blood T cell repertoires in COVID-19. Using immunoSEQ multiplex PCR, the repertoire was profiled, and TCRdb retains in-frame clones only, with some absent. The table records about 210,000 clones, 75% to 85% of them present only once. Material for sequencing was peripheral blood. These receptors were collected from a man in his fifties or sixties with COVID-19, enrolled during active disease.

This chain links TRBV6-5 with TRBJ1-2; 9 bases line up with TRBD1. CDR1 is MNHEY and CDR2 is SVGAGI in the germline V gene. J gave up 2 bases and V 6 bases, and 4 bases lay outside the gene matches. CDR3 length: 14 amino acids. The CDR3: CASRGTGMNYGYTF. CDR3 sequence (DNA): TGTGCCAGCAGAGGGACAGGGATGAACTATGGCTACACCTTC.

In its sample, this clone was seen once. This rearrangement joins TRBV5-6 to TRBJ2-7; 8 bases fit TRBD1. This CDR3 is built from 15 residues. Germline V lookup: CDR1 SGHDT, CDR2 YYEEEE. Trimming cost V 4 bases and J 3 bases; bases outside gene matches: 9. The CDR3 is CASSPLPTGDYEQYF. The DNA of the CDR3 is TGTGCCAGCAGCCCTCTACCGACAGGGGACTACGAGCAGTACTTC.

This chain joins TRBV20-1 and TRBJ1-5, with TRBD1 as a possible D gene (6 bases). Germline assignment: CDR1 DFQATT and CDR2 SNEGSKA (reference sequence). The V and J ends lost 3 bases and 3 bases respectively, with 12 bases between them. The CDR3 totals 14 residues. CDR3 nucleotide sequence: TGCAGTGCTAGTTTTGGACAGAACAATCAGCCCCAGCATTTT. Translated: CSASFGQNNQPQHF.

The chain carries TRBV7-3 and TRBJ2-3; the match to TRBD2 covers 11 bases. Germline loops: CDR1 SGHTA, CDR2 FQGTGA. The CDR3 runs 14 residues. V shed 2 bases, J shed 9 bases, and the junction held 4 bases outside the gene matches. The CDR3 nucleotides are TGTGCCAGCAGCTTAGAAACTAGCGGGGGAACGCAGTATTTT. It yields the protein CASSLETSGGTQYF.

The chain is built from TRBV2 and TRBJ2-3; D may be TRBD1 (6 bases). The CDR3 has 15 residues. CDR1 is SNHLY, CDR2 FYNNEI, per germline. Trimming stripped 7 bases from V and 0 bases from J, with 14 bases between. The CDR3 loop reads CASTPQGISTDTQYF. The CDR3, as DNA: TGTGCCAGCACTCCGCAGGGGATTAGCACAGATACGCAGTATTTT.

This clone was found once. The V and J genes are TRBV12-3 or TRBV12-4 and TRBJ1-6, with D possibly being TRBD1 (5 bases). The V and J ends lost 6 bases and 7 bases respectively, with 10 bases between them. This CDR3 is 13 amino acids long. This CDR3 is CASRDSLNSPLHF. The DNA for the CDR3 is TGTGCCAGCAGAGACAGCCTAAATTCACCCCTCCACTTT.

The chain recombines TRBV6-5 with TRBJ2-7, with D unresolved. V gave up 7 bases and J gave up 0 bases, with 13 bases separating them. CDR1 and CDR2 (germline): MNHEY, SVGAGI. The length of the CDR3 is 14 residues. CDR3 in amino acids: CASTLDPSSYEQYF. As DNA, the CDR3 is TGTGCCAGCACCCTAGACCCGAGCTCCTACGAGCAGTACTTC.

In nucleotides, the CDR3 is TGTGCCAGCAGACCCGGACAGGGGAACTCCTATAATTCACCCCTCCACTTT. It yields the protein CASRPGQGNSYNSPLHF. V is TRBV3-1 (or the pseudogene TRBV3-2) and J is TRBJ1-6; 9 bases are a match to TRBD1. With V trimmed by 6 bases and J by 0 bases, 6 bases remained unmatched. This CDR3 is built from 17 residues. CDR1 is LGHDT, CDR2 YNNKEL, per germline (reference sequence).

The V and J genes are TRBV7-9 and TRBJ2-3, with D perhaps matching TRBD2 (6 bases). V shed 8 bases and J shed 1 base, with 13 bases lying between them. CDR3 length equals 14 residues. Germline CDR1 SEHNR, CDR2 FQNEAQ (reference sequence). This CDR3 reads CASLPGGGTDTQYF. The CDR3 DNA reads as TGTGCCAGCCTCCCCGGGGGAGGCACAGATACGCAGTATTTT.

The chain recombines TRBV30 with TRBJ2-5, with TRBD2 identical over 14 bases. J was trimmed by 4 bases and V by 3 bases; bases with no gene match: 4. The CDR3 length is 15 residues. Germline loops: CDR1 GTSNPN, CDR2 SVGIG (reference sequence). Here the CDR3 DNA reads TGTGCCTGGAGGACTAGCGGGGGGGCCGGAGAGACCCAGTACTTC. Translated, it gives CAWRTSGGAGETQYF.

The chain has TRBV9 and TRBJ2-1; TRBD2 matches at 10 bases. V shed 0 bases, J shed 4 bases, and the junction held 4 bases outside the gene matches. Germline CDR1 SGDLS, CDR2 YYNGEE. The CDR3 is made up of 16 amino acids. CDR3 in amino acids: CASSVVGSGGYNEQFF. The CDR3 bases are TGTGCCAGCAGCGTAGTAGGTAGCGGGGGGTACAATGAGCAGTTCTTC. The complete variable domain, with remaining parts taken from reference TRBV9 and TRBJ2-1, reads DSGVTQTPKHLITATGQRVTLRCSPRSGDLSVYWYQQSLDQGLQFLIQYYNGEERAKGNILERFSAQQFPDLHSELNLSSLELGDSALYFCASSVVGSGGYNEQFFGPGTRLTVL.

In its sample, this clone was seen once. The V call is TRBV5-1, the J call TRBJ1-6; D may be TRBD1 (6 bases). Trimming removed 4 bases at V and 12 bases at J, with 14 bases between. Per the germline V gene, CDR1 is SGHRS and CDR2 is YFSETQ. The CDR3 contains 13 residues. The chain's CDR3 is CASSRSRQEPLHF. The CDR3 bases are TGCGCCAGCAGCCGAAGCCGACAGGAACCCCTCCACTTT.

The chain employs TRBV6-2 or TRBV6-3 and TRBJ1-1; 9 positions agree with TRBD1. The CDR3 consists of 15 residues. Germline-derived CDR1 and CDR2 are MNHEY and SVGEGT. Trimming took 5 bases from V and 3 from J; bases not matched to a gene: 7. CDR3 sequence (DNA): TGTGCCAGCAGTGGAACCGGGACAGGGTACACTGAAGCTTTCTTT. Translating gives CASSGTGTGYTEAFF.

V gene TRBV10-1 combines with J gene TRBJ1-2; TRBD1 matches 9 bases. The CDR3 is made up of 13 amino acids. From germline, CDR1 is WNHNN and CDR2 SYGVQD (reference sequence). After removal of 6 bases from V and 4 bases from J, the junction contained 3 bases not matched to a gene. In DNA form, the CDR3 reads TGCGCCAGCAGCCAGGACAGGGGCTATGGCTACACCTTC. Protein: CASSQDRGYGYTF.

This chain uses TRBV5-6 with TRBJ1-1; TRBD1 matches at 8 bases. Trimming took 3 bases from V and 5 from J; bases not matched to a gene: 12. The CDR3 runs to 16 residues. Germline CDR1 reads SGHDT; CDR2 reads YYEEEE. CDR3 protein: CASSWGSGGVGTEAFF. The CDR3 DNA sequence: TGTGCCAGCAGCTGGGGGTCAGGGGGCGTGGGTACTGAAGCTTTCTTT.

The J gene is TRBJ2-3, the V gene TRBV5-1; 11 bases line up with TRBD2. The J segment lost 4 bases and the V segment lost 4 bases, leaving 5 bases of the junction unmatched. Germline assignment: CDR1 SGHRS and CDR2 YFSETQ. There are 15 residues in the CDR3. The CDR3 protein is CASSATSGGSDTQYF. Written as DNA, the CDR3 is TGCGCCAGCAGCGCCACTAGCGGGGGCTCAGATACGCAGTATTTT.

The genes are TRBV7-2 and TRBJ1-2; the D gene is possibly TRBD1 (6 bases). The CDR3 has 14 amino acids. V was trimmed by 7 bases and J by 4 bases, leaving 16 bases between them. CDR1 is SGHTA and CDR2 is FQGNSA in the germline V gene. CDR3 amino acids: CASTDPRGGYGYTF. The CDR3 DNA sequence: TGTGCCAGCACCGACCCAAGGGGGGGCTATGGCTACACCTTC. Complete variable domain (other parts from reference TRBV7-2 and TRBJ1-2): GAGVSQSPSNKVTEKGKDVELRCDPISGHTALYWYRQSLGQGLEFLIYFQGNSAPDKSGLPSDRFSAERTGGSVSTLTIQRTQQEDSAVYLCASTDPRGGYGYTFGSGTRLTVV.

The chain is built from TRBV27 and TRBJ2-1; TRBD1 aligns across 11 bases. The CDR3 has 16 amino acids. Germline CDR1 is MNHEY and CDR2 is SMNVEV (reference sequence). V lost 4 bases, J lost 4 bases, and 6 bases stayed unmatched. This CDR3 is CASSSRTGGTYNEQFF. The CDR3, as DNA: TGTGCCAGCAGTTCCAGGACAGGGGGCACTTACAATGAGCAGTTCTTC.

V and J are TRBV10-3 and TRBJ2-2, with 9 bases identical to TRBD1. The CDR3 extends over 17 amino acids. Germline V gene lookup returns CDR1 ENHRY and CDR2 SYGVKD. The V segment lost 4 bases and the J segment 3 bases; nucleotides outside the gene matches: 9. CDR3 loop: CAISGPGTGIHTGELFF. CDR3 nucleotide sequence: TGTGCCATCAGTGGACCCGGGACAGGGATACACACCGGGGAGCTGTTTTTT.

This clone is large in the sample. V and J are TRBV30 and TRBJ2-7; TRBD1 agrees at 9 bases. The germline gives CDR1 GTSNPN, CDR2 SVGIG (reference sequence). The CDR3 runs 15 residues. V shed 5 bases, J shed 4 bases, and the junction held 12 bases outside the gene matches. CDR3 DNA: TGTGCCTGGGAAACATGGGACAGGGAAGGTTACGAGCAGTACTTC. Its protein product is CAWETWDREGYEQYF.

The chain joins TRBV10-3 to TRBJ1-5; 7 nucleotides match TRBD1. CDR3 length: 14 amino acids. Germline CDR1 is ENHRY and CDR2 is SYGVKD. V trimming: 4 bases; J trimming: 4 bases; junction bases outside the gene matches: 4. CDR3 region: CAISAGQQNQPQHF. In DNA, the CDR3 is TGTGCCATCAGTGCGGGACAGCAGAATCAGCCCCAGCATTTT.

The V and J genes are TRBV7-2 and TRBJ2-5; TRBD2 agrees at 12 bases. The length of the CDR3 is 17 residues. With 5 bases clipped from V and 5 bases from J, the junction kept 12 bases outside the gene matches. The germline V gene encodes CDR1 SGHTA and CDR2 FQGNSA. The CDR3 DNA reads TGTGCCAGCAGCCAGGGGGCTAGCGGGGGGGCGTTGGAGACCCAGTACTTC. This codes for CASSQGASGGALETQYF.

The DNA for the CDR3 is TGTGCCAGCAGTAGGAGACTAGCGGGGGGCTCGAGCACAGATACGCAGTATTTT. This encodes CASSRRLAGGSSTDTQYF. The chain recombines TRBV2 with TRBJ2-3, with 13 bases fitting TRBD2. Germline loops: CDR1 SNHLY, CDR2 FYNNEI. The trim removed 5 bases at V and 0 bases at J, leaving 8 bases unmatched. This CDR3 is built from 18 residues.

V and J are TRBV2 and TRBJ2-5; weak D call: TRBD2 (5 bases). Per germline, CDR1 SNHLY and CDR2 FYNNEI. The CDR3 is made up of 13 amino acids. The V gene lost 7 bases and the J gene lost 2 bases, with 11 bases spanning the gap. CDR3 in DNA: TGTGCCAGCAAAGGACTCACTCAAGAGACCCAGTACTTC. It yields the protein CASKGLTQETQYF.

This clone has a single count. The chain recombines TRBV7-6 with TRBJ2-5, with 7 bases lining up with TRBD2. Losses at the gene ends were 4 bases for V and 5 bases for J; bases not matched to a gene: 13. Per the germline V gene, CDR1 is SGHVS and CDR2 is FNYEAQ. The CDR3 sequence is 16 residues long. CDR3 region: CASSSTRLAEGETQYF. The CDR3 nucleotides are TGTGCCAGCAGCTCGACCCGGCTAGCGGAGGGGGAGACCCAGTACTTC.

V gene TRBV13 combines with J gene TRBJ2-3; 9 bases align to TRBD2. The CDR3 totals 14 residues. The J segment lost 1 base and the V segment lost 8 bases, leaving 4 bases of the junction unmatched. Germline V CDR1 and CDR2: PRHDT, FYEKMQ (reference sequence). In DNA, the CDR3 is TGTGCCAGCGGGGCTAGCGGGGGCACAGATACGCAGTATTTT. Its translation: CASGASGGTDTQYF.

CDR3 DNA: TGTGCCAGCAGCGTAGACGGCGGCCTTGGAAGGCAGCAGTTCTTC. Translating it yields CASSVDGGLGRQQFF. The rearrangement links TRBV9 to TRBJ2-1; the D is unclear. Trimming left V 0 bases short and J 11 bases short, with 18 bases between. CDR1 and CDR2 (germline): SGDLS, YYNGEE. CDR3 length: 15 amino acids.

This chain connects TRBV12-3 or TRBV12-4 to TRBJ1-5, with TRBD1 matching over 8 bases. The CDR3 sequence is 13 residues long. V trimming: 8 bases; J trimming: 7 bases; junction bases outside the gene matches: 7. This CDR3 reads CASLAGGGQPQHF. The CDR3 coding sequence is TGTGCCAGCTTAGCAGGGGGCGGACAGCCCCAGCATTTT.

Here the CDR3 DNA reads TGTGCCAGCAGTGGACAAGTGAGCACAGATACGCAGTATTTT. Protein sequence: CASSGQVSTDTQYF. The chain recombines TRBV25-1 with TRBJ2-3; D uncertain. CDR3 size: 14 residues. V dropped 4 bases and J dropped 0 bases, with 8 bases sitting between them. Germline-derived CDR1 and CDR2 are MGHDK and SYGVNS.

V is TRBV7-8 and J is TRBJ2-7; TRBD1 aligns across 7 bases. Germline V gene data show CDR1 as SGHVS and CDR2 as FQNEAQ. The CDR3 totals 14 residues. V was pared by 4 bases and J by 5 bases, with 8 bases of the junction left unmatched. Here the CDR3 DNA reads TGTGCCAGCAGCTCACAGACAGGGTTAAACGAGCAGTACTTC. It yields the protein CASSSQTGLNEQYF.